Listed here are 22 T cell receptor beta chains from one sample, sequenced in a study of CD8+ T cells in alopecia areata. RNA extraction was followed by reverse transcription into cDNA, which acted as the sequencing template. Data came from immunoSEQ multiplex PCR; TCRdb stores just in-frame clones and leaves some out. The table records approximately 190,000 clones, 58% of them present only once. Stated treatment: oral pan-JAK inhibitor, 5-10 mg twice daily. The input for sequencing was CD4+ T cells sorted from blood, taken at week 24, from a patient treated with tofacitinib. All receptors derive from a human donor with alopecia areata.

This clone was found once. The chain is built from TRBV20-1 and TRBJ2-5, with D maybe TRBD2 (5 bases). Trimming took off 6 bases at V and 2 bases at J, with 7 bases between the two ends. CDR1 DFQATT and CDR2 SNEGSKA come from the germline V gene (reference sequence). This CDR3 is built from 11 residues. The CDR3 nucleotides read TGCAGTGCGGAGGCTCAAGAGACCCAGTACTTC. This encodes CSAEAQETQYF.

The rearrangement links TRBV28 to TRBJ2-7, with 7 bases lining up with TRBD2. CDR1 is MDHEN and CDR2 is SYDVKM in the germline V gene. This CDR3 spans 12 amino acids. Trimming cost V 11 bases and J 2 bases; bases outside gene matches: 6. CDR3 loop: CASRSGTYEQYF. CDR3 coding DNA: TGTGCCTCGCGCAGCGGGACCTACGAGCAGTACTTC.

This clone was counted once. The genes are TRBV5-4 and TRBJ2-5; 9 nucleotides match TRBD2. Germline CDR1 is SGHNT and CDR2 is YYREEE (reference sequence). After removal of 6 bases from V and 3 bases from J, the junction contained 6 bases not matched to a gene. The CDR3 spans 14 residues. The CDR3 region is CASTSSGRKETQYF. The CDR3 region has the DNA TGTGCCAGCACCAGTAGCGGGAGAAAAGAGACCCAGTACTTC.

The chain joins TRBV30 to TRBJ2-7; D is perhaps TRBD2 (7 bases). V gave up 5 bases and J gave up 3 bases, with 20 bases separating them. The germline V gene has CDR1 GTSNPN and CDR2 SVGIG (reference sequence). The length of the CDR3 is 15 residues. The CDR3 nucleotides read TGTGCCTGGTCCGGGGGGCAGACAACCTTCTACGAGCAGTACTTC. Protein: CAWSGGQTTFYEQYF.

The sample holds one count of this clone. This rearrangement joins TRBV18 to TRBJ1-1; D unclear. Germline V gene sequence: CDR1 KGHSH, CDR2 LQKENI. V lost 3 bases, J lost 6 bases, and 5 bases lay in between. The CDR3 has 11 residues. CDR3 sequence: CASSPLSEAFF. The CDR3 DNA sequence: TGTGCCAGCTCACCTTTATCTGAAGCTTTCTTT.

The table lists this clone with a few counts. V usage is TRBV2 and J usage is TRBJ2-4; 10 positions match TRBD1. V lost 8 bases, J lost 6 bases, and 10 bases stayed unmatched. Germline assignment: CDR1 SNHLY and CDR2 FYNNEI. This CDR3 contains 15 residues. CDR3 sequence (DNA): TGTGCCAGCGGAGGACAGGGGGAGAGCGTAAACATTCAGTACTTC. This encodes CASGGQGESVNIQYF.

This clone showed up just a few times. This rearrangement joins TRBV2 to TRBJ2-3, with 8 bases identical to TRBD1. The CDR3 length is 15 residues. V lost 0 bases and J lost 3; bases outside the gene matches: 2. CDR1 SNHLY and CDR2 FYNNEI come from the germline V gene. The CDR3 DNA follows: TGTGCCAGCAGTGAAGCACAGGGGGATACAGATACGCAGTATTTT. Translating gives CASSEAQGDTDTQYF.

The chain uses TRBV7-8 and TRBJ2-1, with TRBD2 matching 11 bases. Germline lookup yields CDR1 SGHVS and CDR2 FQNEAQ. V shed 6 bases and J 14 bases; nucleotides not matched to a gene: 9. The CDR3 length is 13 residues. Here the CDR3 reads CASSSGGAGSEFF. Written as DNA, the CDR3 is TGTGCCAGCAGTAGCGGGGGGGCCGGTTCGGAGTTCTTC.

This clone was seen a handful of times. This chain uses TRBV19 with TRBJ2-3, with 7 bases fitting TRBD2. Germline CDR1 and CDR2: LNHDA and SQIVND (reference sequence). V shed 5 bases and J 1 base; nucleotides not matched to a gene: 3. This CDR3 spans 14 amino acids. CDR3 nucleotide sequence: TGTGCCAGTAGTGACCGGGGGGGCACAGATACGCAGTATTTT. This gives the protein CASSDRGGTDTQYF.

CDR3 in amino acids: CAWSRDSEEAFF. CDR3 nucleotides: TGTGCCTGGAGTCGGGACAGCGAAGAGGCTTTCTTT. The V gene is TRBV30, the J gene TRBJ1-1, with 7 bases fitting TRBD1. From germline, CDR1 is GTSNPN and CDR2 SVGIG (reference sequence). The CDR3 spans 12 residues. V lost 2 bases to trimming and J lost 11 bases; unmatched junction nucleotides: 8.

The rearrangement joins TRBV5-1 to TRBJ1-4, with D possibly TRBD1 on 5 matching bases. The V end lost 0 bases, the J end lost 6 bases, and 12 bases lay between the germline ends. Germline CDR1 and CDR2: SGHRS and YFSETQ. This CDR3 comprises 15 residues. The CDR3 sequence: CASSLVAGLDEKLFF. CDR3 coding DNA: TGCGCCAGCAGCTTGGTGGCAGGGTTGGATGAAAAACTGTTTTTT.

The V call is TRBV2, the J call TRBJ2-7; 10 positions agree with TRBD1. The J segment lost 5 bases and the V segment lost 4 bases, leaving 5 bases of the junction unmatched. CDR1 is SNHLY, CDR2 FYNNEI, per germline. The CDR3 has 14 amino acids. In DNA, the CDR3 is TGTGCCAGCAGTGGCCGGACAGGGGGGAACGAGCAGTACTTC. It codes for CASSGRTGGNEQYF.

This clone was detected once. The rearrangement uses TRBV2 and TRBJ2-2; the match to TRBD2 covers 9 bases. V lost 5 bases to trimming and J lost 8 bases; unmatched junction nucleotides: 12. Germline V gene data show CDR1 as SNHLY and CDR2 as FYNNEI. There are 16 residues in the CDR3. CDR3 sequence: CASSRTSASGAGELFF. The CDR3 DNA is TGTGCCAGCAGTCGGACTAGCGCCTCCGGTGCGGGGGAGCTGTTTTTT.

V gene TRBV9 combines with J gene TRBJ1-4; the match to TRBD1 covers 9 bases. The junction had 4 bases not matched to a gene; V was cut back by 4 bases and J by 6 bases. CDR3 length equals 14 residues. The germline CDR1 and CDR2 sequences are SGDLS and YYNGEE. CDR3: CASSRGQGDEKLFF. The CDR3 DNA is TGTGCCAGCAGCCGGGGACAGGGAGATGAAAAACTGTTTTTT.

This chain joins TRBV7-2 and TRBJ2-3, with D maybe TRBD2 (7 bases). This CDR3 has 12 amino acids. Germline V lookup: CDR1 SGHTA, CDR2 FQGNSA. V was shortened by 6 bases and J by 10 bases, with 14 bases between the two germline ends. The CDR3 is CASRGGGTSQYF. In nucleotides, the CDR3 is TGTGCCAGCAGGGGAGGGGGAACGTCGCAGTATTTT.

This clone has a handful of counts. The rearrangement links TRBV6-5 to TRBJ1-5, with D possibly TRBD1 on 5 matching bases. The V end lost 5 bases, the J end lost 5 bases, and 10 bases lay between the germline ends. CDR1 MNHEY and CDR2 SVGAGI come from the germline V gene. The CDR3 has 13 residues. The CDR3 loop reads CASSRQWDQPQHF. CDR3 sequence (DNA): TGTGCCAGCAGTCGACAGTGGGATCAGCCCCAGCATTTT.

This rearrangement joins TRBV7-2 to TRBJ2-3; unclear D gene. The germline gives CDR1 SGHTA, CDR2 FQGNSA. Trimming shortened V by 7 bases and J by 2 bases, and 19 bases separated the two germline ends. The CDR3 covers 16 residues. The CDR3 region has the DNA TGTGCCAGCACCCAATGGTCTGCTAAGACCACAGATACGCAGTATTTT. Its translation: CASTQWSAKTTDTQYF.

The chain links TRBV6-1 to TRBJ2-4; D is tentatively TRBD1 or TRBD2 (6 bases each). Germline values: CDR1 MNHNS, CDR2 SASEGT. The V and J ends lost 6 bases and 6 bases respectively, with 12 bases between them. CDR3 length: 13 amino acids. The CDR3 sequence: CASRPRGLNIQYF. Here the CDR3 DNA reads TGTGCCAGCAGGCCCCGGGGGCTAAACATTCAGTACTTC.

This clone was seen more than once but under ten times. V gene TRBV29-1 combines with J gene TRBJ1-1; D might be TRBD1 (5 bases). V lost 3 bases and J lost 5, with 13 bases in between. CDR3 length: 13 residues. Germline V gene lookup returns CDR1 SQVTM and CDR2 ANQGSEA. The DNA for the CDR3 is TGCAGCGTTGACGTCGGGGCCGGGACTGAAGCTTTCTTT. Encoded protein: CSVDVGAGTEAFF.

The gene calls are TRBV30 and TRBJ1-1; D gene uncertain. The V end lost 2 bases, the J end lost 3 bases, and 7 bases lay between the germline ends. CDR1 GTSNPN and CDR2 SVGIG come from the germline V gene (reference sequence). CDR3 length equals 12 residues. The CDR3 region is CAWSRPDTEAFF. The CDR3 bases are TGTGCCTGGAGTCGACCGGACACTGAAGCTTTCTTT.

The rearrangement uses TRBV10-3 and TRBJ1-4; D is ambiguous. V lost 2 bases and J lost 10, with 11 bases in between. CDR3 size: 13 residues. Looked up from germline, CDR1 is ENHRY and CDR2 is SYGVKD. The CDR3 loop is CAISEGREGKLFF. The CDR3 DNA is TGTGCCATCAGTGAGGGGCGAGAGGGAAAACTGTTTTTT.

The chain links TRBV5-1 to TRBJ1-2; tentative D call: TRBD1 (5 bases). Trimming took off 0 bases at V and 6 bases at J, with 9 bases between the two ends. This CDR3 is 13 amino acids long. Germline V gene sequence: CDR1 SGHRS, CDR2 YFSETQ. The CDR3 DNA reads as TGCGCCAGCAGCTTGGTTAGGGGCCATGGCTACACCTTC. Translated: CASSLVRGHGYTF.